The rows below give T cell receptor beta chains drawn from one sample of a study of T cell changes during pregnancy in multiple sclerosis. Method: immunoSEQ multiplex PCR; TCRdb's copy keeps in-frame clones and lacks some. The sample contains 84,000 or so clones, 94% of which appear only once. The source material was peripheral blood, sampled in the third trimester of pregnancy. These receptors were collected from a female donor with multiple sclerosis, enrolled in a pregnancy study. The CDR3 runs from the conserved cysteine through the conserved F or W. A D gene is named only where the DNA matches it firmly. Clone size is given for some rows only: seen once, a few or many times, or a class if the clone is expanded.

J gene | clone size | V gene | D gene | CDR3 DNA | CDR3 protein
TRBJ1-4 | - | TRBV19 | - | TGTGCCAGTAGTATAGTACACGGGTTCCTTGCAACTAATGAAAAACTGTTTTTT | CASSIVHGFLATNEKLFF
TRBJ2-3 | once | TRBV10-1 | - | TGCGCCAGCAGTGCAGAGTATTCGGGGACAGATACGCAGTATTTT | CASSAEYSGTDTQYF
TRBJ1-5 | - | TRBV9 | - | TGTGCCAGCAGCTTTCCCGGCTTTGTCGGACAGTTGGGGAATCAGCCCCAGCATTTT | CASSFPGFVGQLGNQPQHF
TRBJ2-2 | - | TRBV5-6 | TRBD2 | TGTGCCAGCAGCGCCCGCGGAGCGGGGGACACCGGGGAGCTGTTTTTT | CASSARGAGDTGELFF
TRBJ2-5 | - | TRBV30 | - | TGTGCCTGGAGCGGCCTAGCTTTTACGGAGACCCAGTACTTC | CAWSGLAFTETQYF
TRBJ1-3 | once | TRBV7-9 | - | TGTGCCAGCCCGGACGGAGGCTCTGGAAACACCATATATTTT | CASPDGGSGNTIYF
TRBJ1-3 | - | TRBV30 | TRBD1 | TGTGCCTGGAAGAAATCGATACAGGGGAGCCCGAACACCATATATTTT | CAWKKSIQGSPNTIYF
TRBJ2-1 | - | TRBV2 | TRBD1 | TGTGCCAGCAGCGCGGACAGGGGAGGTAACAATGAGCAGTTCTTC | CASSADRGGNNEQFF
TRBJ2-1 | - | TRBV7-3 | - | TGTGCCAGCAGCTTATGGGGTCGTTCAGCGGGTGAGCAGTTCTTC | CASSLWGRSAGEQFF
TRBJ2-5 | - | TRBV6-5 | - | - | CASSSSITSEVETQYF
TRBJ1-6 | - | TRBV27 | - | TGTGCCAGCCGGGGATCGTCCGATAATTCACCCCTCCACTTT | CASRGSSDNSPLHF
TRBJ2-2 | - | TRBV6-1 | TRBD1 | TGTGCCAGCAGATTGGACAGGGGGTACACCGGGGAGCTGTTTTTT | CASRLDRGYTGELFF
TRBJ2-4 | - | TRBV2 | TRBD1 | TGTGCCAGCAGGGGACAGAGTTATGACCTAGCCAAAAACATTCAGTACTTC | CASRGQSYDLAKNIQYF
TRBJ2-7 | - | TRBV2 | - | TGTGCCAGCAGACAGGGTTACGAGCAGTACTTC | CASRQGYEQYF
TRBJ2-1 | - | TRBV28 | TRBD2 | TGTGCCAGCAGTGGGGGGGCTAGCGGGTCACCGGGCGGGGATGAGCAGTTCTTC | CASSGGASGSPGGDEQFF
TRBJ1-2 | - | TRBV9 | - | TGTGCCAGCAGCTCCCCCTCACAAGGGGCAGGTACTAACTATGGCTACACCTTC | CASSSPSQGAGTNYGYTF
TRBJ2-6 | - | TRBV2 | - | TGTGCCAGCAGTGACAGGGTGACCAACGTCCTGACTTTC | CASSDRVTNVLTF
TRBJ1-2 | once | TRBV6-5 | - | TGTGCCAGCAGGGCACAGAACTATGGCTACACCTTC | CASRAQNYGYTF
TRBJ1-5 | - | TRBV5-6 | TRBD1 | TGTGCCAGCAGCTCTCCTGGGACAGATCAGCCCCAGCATTTT | CASSSPGTDQPQHF
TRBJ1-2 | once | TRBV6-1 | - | TGTGCCAGCAGTCCCTCTCGGGTCCATGGCTACACCTTC | CASSPSRVHGYTF